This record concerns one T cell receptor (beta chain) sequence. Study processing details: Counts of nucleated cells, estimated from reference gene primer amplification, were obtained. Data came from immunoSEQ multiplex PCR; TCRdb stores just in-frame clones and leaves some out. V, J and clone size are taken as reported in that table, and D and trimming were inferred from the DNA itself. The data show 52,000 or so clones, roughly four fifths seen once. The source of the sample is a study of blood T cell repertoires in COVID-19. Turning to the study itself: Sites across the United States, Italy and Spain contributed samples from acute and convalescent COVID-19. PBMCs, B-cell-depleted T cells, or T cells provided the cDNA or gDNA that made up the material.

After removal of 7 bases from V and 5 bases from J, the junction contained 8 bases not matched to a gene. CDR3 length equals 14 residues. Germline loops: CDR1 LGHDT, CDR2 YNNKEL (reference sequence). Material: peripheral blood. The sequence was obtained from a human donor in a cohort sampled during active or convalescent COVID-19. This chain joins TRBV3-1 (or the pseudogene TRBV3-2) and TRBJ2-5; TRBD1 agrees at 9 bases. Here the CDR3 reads CASIGQGKTETQYF. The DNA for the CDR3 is TGTGCCAGCATAGGACAGGGGAAGACGGAGACCCAGTACTTC.